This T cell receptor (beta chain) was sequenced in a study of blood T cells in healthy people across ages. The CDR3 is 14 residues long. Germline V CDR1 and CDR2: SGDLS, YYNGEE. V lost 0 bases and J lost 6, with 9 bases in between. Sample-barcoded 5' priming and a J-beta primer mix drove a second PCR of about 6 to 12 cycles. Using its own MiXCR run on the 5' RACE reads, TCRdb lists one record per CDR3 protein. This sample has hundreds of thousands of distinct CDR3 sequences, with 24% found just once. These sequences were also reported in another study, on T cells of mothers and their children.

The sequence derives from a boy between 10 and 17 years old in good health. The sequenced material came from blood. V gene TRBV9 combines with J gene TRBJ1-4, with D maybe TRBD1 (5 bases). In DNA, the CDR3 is TGTGCCAGCAGCGTAGCCAGGGCGGATGAAAAACTGTTTTTT. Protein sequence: CASSVARADEKLFF.